This T cell receptor (beta chain) was retrieved from a study of cytomegalovirus exposure and HLA in healthy donors. General study results and limits: The authors enumerated over 150 TCR beta chains as linked to cytomegalovirus. A later analysis linked a missense variant in DCLRE1C to the trimming of TCR beta V and J genes.

PCR was performed using 60 Vbeta and 13 Jbeta primers. Libraries were prepared by immunoSEQ multiplex PCR; TCRdb keeps only in-frame clonotypes and omits some of them. The sample totals 68,000 or so clones; its top ten clones hold 15% to 20%. A word on this clone: Its antigen is undetermined.

The CDR3 extends over 12 amino acids. CDR1 and CDR2 from the germline V gene are SEHNR and FQNEAQ (reference sequence). V dropped 10 bases and J dropped 3 bases, with 13 bases sitting between them. Material for sequencing was PBMCs. V is TRBV7-9 and J is TRBJ2-7; possibly TRBD1 for D (5 bases). The origin of this receptor is a boy aged 5-17 years in good health and CMV-seronegative. Here the CDR3 reads CAILDSFYEQYF. CDR3 in DNA: TGTGCCATTCTCGACAGCTTCTACGAGCAGTACTTC.